Described below is a single TCR beta chain sequence and its context. Its binding antigen is unknown. Base qualities were left out, and no much larger clone turns up one base away. The library relied on the immunoSEQ multiplex PCR assay. The table was pulled from immuneACCESS by TCRdb, which kept in-frame rearrangements only. Such tables lose some clones; where checked, under half of the loss comes from unresolved V genes, and the rest has no known cause. The sample data list 100,000 or so clones, and around 92% of these were observed just once. The ten largest make up 3.1% of the sample. The germline V gene gives CDR1 as MDHEN and CDR2 as SYDVKM. V loses 6 bases of germline sequence and J loses 8 bases, and the interval between the two ends is 16 bases. The CDR3 measures 13 amino acids from cysteine to phenylalanine. CDR3 DNA only is kept here, 39 bases in frame from base 1. This sample stems from a study of T cell changes during pregnancy in multiple sclerosis (dated by TCRdb to between 2017 and 2020). A note on the overall study: Changes in the T cell repertoire over the course of pregnancy were examined in this study in women with multiple sclerosis.

This sample comprised peripheral blood, obtained in the second trimester of pregnancy. This sequence uses TRBV28 and TRBJ1-2; confidence is insufficient to name the D gene. The source of this sequence is a female donor with multiple sclerosis, enrolled in a pregnancy study. This receptor carries the CDR3 CASSPVQADGYTF. The nucleotide sequence is given as TGTGCCAGCAGCCCAGTACAAGCGGACGGCTACACCTTC.